The clone carrying this T cell receptor beta chain was seen a handful of times. Its antigen is not identified. The source of the sample is a study of cytomegalovirus exposure and HLA in healthy donors. Broader study findings: Most TCRs appeared rarely, but some public TCRs recurred in many donors.

Germline CDR1 SGDLS, CDR2 YYNGEE. Between the trimmed V and J ends, which lost 3 bases and 0 bases, there was a span of 12 bases. The CDR3 loop spans 15 amino acids. The primer mix had 60 Vbeta and 13 Jbeta primers. Original processing notes: There were 80 million or so unique TCR beta chains by a later count, and around 10 million of them were shared. Using immunoSEQ multiplex PCR, the repertoire was profiled, and TCRdb retains in-frame clones only, with some absent. D and trimming were read from the DNA, whereas the V and J calls and clone size are those reported in that table. The top ten hold about 3% of the sample, which has about 140,000 clones, approximately 82% seen once.

Source material: PBMCs. The chain recombines TRBV9 with TRBJ1-1, with a tentative D call TRBD1 (6 bases). The clonotype was recovered from a man in his forties in good health and CMV-seronegative. The CDR3 nucleotides are TGTGCCAGCAGCGCCAACAGGGATTTGAACACTGAAGCTTTCTTT. Protein sequence: CASSANRDLNTEAFF.